This TCR beta chain was captured in a study of beta chain features in type 1 diabetes. Broader study findings: A closer apparent resemblance between naive, central memory and Treg TCRB repertoires was seen in patients than in healthy donors. Insertion counts at VDJ junctions were lower in type 1 diabetes patients, who also showed more deletions there.

Regarding this clone: The target antigen is unknown.

TCRB transcripts that were expressed got sequenced, as all of the isolated RNA had been reverse transcribed. Using immunoSEQ multiplex PCR, the repertoire was profiled, and TCRdb retains in-frame clones only, with some absent. The repertoire includes a few hundred thousand clones, about 20% of them detected once, and around 0.044% sits in the top ten. CD45RO/CCR7/CD25/CD127/CD95/CD27 separated CD4+ naive, central memory, regulatory and stem cell-like memory cells by sorting. Purity exceeded 98% in all sorted populations. The germline V gene encodes CDR1 MNHNS and CDR2 SASEGT. There are 14 residues in the CDR3. V lost 6 bases to trimming and J lost 6 bases, with 15 bases between them.

The sequence was collected from a woman between 18 and 30 years old in good health. This rearrangement joins TRBV6-1 to TRBJ1-5, with D maybe TRBD1 (5 bases). Sequences were obtained from naive CD4+ T cells from blood. The CDR3 protein is CASRLTAGGQPQHF. The CDR3 DNA reads as TGTGCCAGCAGGTTGACAGCCGGGGGTCAGCCCCAGCATTTT.